This T cell receptor beta chain was sequenced for a study of OX40 agonist ivuxolimab in advanced cancers. Study information: Those enrolled were 80% to 85% male, with a mean age of approximately 60 years and ages from roughly 20 to 85. Patients with prior anti-PD-1, anti-PD-L1 or anti-CTLA-4 therapy were eligible; less than 50% had some. General observations from the study: In the 0.1-3.0 mg/kg groups, partial responders showed among the lowest expansion.

About this clone itself: Its antigen is undetermined.

This CDR3 has 15 residues. V lost 4 bases to trimming and J lost 1 base, with 15 bases between them. Germline V lookup: CDR1 SGHRS, CDR2 YFSETQ. The assay was immunoSEQ multiplex PCR, and TCRdb's table has in-frame clones only and misses some. The sample carries about 43,000 clones, approximately 84% recorded once. The sequence was obtained from an adult with an advanced solid tumor such as melanoma, head and neck, liver or kidney cancer. Sequencing was performed on CD4+ or CD8+ T cells sorted from blood, taken in a trial of the OX40 agonist ivuxolimab. The chain combines TRBV5-1 with TRBJ2-7; D is perhaps TRBD2 (5 bases). CDR3 DNA sequence: TGCGCCAGCAGCCTCGGGGAAGGGCCATCCTACGAGCAGTACTTC. It yields the protein CASSLGEGPSYEQYF.